The present TCR beta chain was sequenced within a study of T cells in Graves' hyperthyroidism and ophthalmopathy. Study details: Peripheral blood collection took place at initial diagnosis, before any treatment.

Trimming cost V 5 bases and J 5 bases; bases outside gene matches: 16. This CDR3 is 17 amino acids long. In germline, CDR1 is MGHDK, CDR2 SYGVNS. From RNA transcripts, TCR beta CDR3 regions were amplified. The study used the HTBI primer set for a first-round RT-PCR of the TCR CDR3. TCRdb ran MiXCR on the multiplex PCR reads and lists one entry per CDR3 protein. The sample has more than 550,000 distinct CDR3 sequences, around a sixth seen once. Recently diagnosed hyperthyroidism of less than 2 months' duration affected patients aged 18 to 65. PBMCs were obtained from 9 to 10 ml fresh peripheral blood. Material: blood. The chain has TRBV25-1 and TRBJ2-5; 8 nucleotides match TRBD2. This clonotype was obtained from a woman aged 50 to 60 with Graves' hyperthyroidism that later progressed to Graves' ophthalmopathy. CDR3 residues: CASSNPRGGRVAETQYF. In DNA, the CDR3 is TGTGCCAGCAGTAACCCCCGGGGGGGCAGGGTCGCTGAGACCCAGTACTTC.